This entry features one T cell receptor beta chain sequence. Antigen specificity is unknown. The source of the sample is a study of T cell responses to AZD1222 COVID-19 vaccine. TCRdb's copy holds only in-frame clones and misses some; the assay was immunoSEQ multiplex PCR. Of 150,000 to 200,000 clones in the sample, about 92% are singletons; the top ten hold less than 4%. The ends were cut back, 0 bases at V and 12 bases at J, with 16 bases in the middle. The germline gives CDR1 SGHRS, CDR2 YFSETQ. The CDR3 contains 14 residues. General study results and limits: The study sampled repertoires only after the peak T cell response. Per reports, nearly half of all spike-specific TCRs target regions that are unmutated in variants.

This chain connects TRBV5-1 to TRBJ2-1; D is perhaps TRBD2 (6 bases). The receptor was isolated from an adult who received the MenACWY meningococcal vaccine as a control. The sequenced sample was peripheral blood, obtained 28 days after the second dose of the MenACWY control vaccine. CDR3 bases: TGCGCCAGCAGCTTGGATTCGGCGGGAAGAGCGCAGTTCTTC. Translation: CASSLDSAGRAQFF. Full variable domain (remainder filled in from reference TRBV5-1 and TRBJ2-1): KAGVTQTPRYLIKTRGQQVTLSCSPISGHRSVSWYQQTPGQGLQFLFEYFSETQRNKGNFPGRFSGRQFSNSRSEMNVSTLELGDSALYLCASSLDSAGRAQFFGPGTRLTVL.